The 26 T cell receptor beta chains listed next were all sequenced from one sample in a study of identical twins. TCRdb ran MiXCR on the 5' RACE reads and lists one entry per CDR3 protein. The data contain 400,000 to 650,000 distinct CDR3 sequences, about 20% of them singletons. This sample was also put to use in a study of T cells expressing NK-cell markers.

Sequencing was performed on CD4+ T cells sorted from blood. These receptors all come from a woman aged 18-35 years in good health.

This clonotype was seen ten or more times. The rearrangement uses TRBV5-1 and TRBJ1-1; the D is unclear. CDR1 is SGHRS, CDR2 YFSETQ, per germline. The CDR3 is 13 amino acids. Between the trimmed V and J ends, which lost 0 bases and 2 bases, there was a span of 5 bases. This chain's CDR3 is CASSLDQNTEAFF. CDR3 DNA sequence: TGCGCCAGCAGCTTGGACCAAAACACTGAAGCTTTCTTT.

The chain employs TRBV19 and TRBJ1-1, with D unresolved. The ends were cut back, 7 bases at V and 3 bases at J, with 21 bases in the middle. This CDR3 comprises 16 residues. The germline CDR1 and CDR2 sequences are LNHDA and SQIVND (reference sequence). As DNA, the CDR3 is TGTGCCAGTACCCATCTCGGCCAAGGGCGGGACACTGAAGCTTTCTTT. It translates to CASTHLGQGRDTEAFF.

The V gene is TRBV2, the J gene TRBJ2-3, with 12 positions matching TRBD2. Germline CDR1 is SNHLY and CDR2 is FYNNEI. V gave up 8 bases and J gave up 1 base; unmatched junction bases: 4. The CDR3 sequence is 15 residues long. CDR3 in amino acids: CASELAGGRTDTQYF. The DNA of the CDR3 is TGTGCCAGCGAACTAGCGGGGGGCCGCACAGATACGCAGTATTTT.

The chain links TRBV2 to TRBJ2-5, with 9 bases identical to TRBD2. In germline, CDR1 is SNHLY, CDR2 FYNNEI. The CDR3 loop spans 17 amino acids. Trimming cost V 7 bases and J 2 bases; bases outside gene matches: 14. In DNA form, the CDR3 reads TGTGCCAGCACTCAAAAGGGTAGCGGGGGAGTTCAAGAGACCCAGTACTTC. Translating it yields CASTQKGSGGVQETQYF.

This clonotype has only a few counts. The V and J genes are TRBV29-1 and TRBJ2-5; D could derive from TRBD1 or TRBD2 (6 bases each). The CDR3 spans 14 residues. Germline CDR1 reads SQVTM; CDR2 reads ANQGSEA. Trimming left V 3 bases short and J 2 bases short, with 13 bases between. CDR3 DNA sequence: TGCAGCGTTGACCGAGGGGGAGGACAAGAGACCCAGTACTTC. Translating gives CSVDRGGGQETQYF.

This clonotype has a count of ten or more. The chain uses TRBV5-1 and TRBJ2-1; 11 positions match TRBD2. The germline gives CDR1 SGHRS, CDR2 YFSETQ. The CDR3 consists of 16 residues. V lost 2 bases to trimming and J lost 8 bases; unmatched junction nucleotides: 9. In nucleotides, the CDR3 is TGCGCCAGCAGCTTTAGCCTAGCGGGAGGCTCCCATGAGCAGTTCTTC. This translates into CASSFSLAGGSHEQFF.

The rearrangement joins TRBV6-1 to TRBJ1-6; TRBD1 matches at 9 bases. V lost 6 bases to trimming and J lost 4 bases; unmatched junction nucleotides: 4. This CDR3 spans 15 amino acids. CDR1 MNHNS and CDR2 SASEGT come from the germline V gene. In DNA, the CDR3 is TGTGCCAGCAGGGGACAGGGAGCTTATAATTCACCCCTCCACTTT. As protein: CASRGQGAYNSPLHF.

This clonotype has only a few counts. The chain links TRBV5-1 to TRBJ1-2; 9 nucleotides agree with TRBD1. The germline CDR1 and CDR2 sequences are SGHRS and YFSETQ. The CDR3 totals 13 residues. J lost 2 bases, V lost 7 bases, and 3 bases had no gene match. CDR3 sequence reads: CASRDRVNYGYTF. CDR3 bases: TGCGCCAGCCGGGACAGGGTAAACTATGGCTACACCTTC.

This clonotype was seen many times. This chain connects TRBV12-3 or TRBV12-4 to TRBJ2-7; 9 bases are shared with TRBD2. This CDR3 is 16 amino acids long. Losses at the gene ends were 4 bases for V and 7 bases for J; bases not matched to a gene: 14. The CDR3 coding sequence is TGTGCCAGCAGTTCCTACGAGTTAGCGGGGGCCCGGGAGCAGTACTTC. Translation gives CASSSYELAGAREQYF.

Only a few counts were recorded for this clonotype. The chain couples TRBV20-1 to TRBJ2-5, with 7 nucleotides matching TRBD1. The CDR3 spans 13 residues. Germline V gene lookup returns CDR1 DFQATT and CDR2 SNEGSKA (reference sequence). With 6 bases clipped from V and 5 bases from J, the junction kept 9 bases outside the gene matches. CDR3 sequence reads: CSAGDDRDETQYF. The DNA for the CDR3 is TGCAGTGCAGGAGATGACAGGGACGAGACCCAGTACTTC.

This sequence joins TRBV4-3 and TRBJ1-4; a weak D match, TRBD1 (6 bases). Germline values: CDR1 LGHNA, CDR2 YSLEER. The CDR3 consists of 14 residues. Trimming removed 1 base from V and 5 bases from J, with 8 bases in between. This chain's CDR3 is CASSQGQENEKLFF. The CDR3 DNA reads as TGCGCCAGCAGCCAAGGACAGGAGAATGAAAAACTGTTTTTT.

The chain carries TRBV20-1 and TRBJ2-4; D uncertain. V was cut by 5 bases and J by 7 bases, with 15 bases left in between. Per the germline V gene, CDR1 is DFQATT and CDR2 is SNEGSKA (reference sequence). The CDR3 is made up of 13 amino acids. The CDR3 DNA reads TGCAGTGCTGGAATACCTCCCGCGAACATTCAGTACTTC. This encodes CSAGIPPANIQYF.

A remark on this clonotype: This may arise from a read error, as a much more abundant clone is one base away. CDR3 in DNA: TGTGCCAGCAGCTTCGGGTACCAAGAGACCCAGTACTTC. It encodes CASSFGYQETQYF. This rearrangement joins TRBV11-3 to TRBJ2-5; D is undetermined. Deletions cut 3 bases from V and 0 bases from J, with 5 bases between. The V gene's germline CDR1 is SGHNT and CDR2 YENEEA. The CDR3 length is 13 residues.

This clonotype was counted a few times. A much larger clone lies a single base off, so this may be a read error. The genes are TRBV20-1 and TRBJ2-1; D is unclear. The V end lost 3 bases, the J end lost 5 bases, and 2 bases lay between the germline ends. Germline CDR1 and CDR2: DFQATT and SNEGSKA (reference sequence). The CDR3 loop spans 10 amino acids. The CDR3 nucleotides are TGCAGTGCTAGTAACAATGAGCAGTTCTTC. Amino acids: CSASNNEQFF.

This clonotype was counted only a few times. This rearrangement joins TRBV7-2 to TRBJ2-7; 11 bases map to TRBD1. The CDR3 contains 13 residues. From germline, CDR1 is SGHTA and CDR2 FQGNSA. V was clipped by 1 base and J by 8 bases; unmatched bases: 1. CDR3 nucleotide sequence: TGTGCCAGCAGCTTAGGGACAGGGGGCCAGCAGTACTTC. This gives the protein CASSLGTGGQQYF.

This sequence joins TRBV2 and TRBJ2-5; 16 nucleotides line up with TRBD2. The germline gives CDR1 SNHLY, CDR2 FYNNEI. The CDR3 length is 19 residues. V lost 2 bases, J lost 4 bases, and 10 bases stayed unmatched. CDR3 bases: TGTGCCAGCAGTGAAAGTTTGGGACTAGCGGGAGGGGATATAGAGACCCAGTACTTC. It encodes CASSESLGLAGGDIETQYF.

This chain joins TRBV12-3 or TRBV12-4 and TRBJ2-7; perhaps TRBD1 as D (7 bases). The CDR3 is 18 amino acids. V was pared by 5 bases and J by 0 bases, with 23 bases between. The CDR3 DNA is TGTGCCAGCAGTCCCCAGGGGGGCGGATTCCTTCGCTCCTACGAGCAGTACTTC. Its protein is CASSPQGGGFLRSYEQYF.

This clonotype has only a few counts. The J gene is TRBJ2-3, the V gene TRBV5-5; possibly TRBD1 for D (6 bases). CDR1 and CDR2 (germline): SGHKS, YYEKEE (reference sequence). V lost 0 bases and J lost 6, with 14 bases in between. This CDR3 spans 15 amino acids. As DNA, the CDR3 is TGTGCCAGCAGCTTGGCCGCGACAGGAAGGGATACGCAGTATTTT. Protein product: CASSLAATGRDTQYF.

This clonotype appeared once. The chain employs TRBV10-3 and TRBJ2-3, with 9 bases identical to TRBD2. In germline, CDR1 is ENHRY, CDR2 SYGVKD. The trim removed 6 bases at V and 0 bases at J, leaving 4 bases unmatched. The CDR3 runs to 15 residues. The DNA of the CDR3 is TGTGCCATCAGCGCGGGGGGGACTAGCACAGATACGCAGTATTTT. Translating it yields CAISAGGTSTDTQYF.

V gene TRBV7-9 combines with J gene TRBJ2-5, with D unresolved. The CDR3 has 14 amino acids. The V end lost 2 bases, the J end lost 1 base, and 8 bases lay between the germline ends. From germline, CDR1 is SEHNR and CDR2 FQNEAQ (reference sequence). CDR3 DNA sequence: TGTGCCAGCAGCTTATTGACGGCCCAAGAGACCCAGTACTTC. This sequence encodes CASSLLTAQETQYF.

The CDR3 spells CSASGRLRVGANVLTF. CDR3 coding DNA: TGCAGTGCAAGTGGGAGGTTGAGGGTTGGGGCCAACGTCCTGACTTTC. The rearrangement joins TRBV20-1 to TRBJ2-6; D might be TRBD2 (6 bases). V lost 6 bases, J lost 3 bases, and 18 bases lay in between. This CDR3 has 16 residues. Germline V CDR1 and CDR2: DFQATT, SNEGSKA (reference sequence).

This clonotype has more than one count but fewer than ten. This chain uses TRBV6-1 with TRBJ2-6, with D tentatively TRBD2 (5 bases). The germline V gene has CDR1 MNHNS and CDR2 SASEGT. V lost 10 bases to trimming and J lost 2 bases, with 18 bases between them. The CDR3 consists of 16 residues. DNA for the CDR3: TGTGCCATGGGCTCGGGAAGCGCAACTGGGGCCAACGTCCTGACTTTC. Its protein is CAMGSGSATGANVLTF.

As DNA, the CDR3 is TGTGCCAGCAGTAGGGGAGCGGGGGCTCCCGAGGATGAGCAGTTCTTC. Translating gives CASSRGAGAPEDEQFF. The V gene is TRBV7-9, the J gene TRBJ2-1; 8 bases match TRBD2. V shed 6 bases and J 8 bases; nucleotides not matched to a gene: 15. CDR1 and CDR2 from the germline V gene are SEHNR and FQNEAQ (reference sequence). The CDR3 extends over 16 amino acids.

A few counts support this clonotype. In nucleotides, the CDR3 is TGTGCCAGCAGCCCTACAGCTTCACCCCTCCACTTT. It specifies CASSPTASPLHF. The chain combines TRBV7-9 with TRBJ1-6; the D is unclear. Germline assignment: CDR1 SEHNR and CDR2 FQNEAQ (reference sequence). V was trimmed by 5 bases and J by 9 bases, leaving 8 bases between them. The CDR3 length is 12 residues.

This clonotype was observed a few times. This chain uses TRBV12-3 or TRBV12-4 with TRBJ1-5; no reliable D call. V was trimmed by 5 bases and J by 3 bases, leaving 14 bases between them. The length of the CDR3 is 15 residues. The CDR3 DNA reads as TGTGCCAGCAGTCCGCGAGGGATCGACAATCAGCCCCAGCATTTT. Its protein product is CASSPRGIDNQPQHF.

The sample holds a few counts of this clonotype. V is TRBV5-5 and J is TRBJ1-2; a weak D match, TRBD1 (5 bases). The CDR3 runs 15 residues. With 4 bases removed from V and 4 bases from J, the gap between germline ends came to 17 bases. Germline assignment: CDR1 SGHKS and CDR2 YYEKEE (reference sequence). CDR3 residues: CASSVQGVGPYGYTF. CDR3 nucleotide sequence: TGTGCCAGCAGCGTACAAGGGGTCGGGCCCTATGGCTACACCTTC.